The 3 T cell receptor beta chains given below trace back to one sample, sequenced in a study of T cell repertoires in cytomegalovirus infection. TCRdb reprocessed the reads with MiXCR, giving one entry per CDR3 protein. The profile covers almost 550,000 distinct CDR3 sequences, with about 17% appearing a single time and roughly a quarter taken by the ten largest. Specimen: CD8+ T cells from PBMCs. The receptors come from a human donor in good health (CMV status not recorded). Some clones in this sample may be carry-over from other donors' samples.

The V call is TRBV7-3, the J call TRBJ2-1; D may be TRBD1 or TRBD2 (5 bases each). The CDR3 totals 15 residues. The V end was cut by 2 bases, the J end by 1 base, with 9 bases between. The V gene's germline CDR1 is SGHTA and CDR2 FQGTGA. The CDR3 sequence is CASSLGTISYNEQFF. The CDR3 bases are TGTGCCAGCAGCTTAGGGACCATTTCCTACAATGAGCAGTTCTTC.

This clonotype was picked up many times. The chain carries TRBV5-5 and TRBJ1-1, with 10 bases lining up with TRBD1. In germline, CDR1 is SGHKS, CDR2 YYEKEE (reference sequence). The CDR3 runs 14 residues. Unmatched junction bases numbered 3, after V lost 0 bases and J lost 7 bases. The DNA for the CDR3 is TGTGCCAGCAGCTTGGGGGACAGGGGTATTGAAGCTTTCTTT. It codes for CASSLGDRGIEAFF.

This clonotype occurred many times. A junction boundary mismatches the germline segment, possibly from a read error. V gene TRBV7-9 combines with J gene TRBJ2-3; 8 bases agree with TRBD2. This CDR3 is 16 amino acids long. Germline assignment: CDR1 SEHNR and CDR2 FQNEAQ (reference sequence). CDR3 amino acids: CASSLGLAAGADTQYF. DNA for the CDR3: TGTGCCAGCAGCTTAGGGTTGGCAGCGGGAGCAGACACGCAGTATTTT.